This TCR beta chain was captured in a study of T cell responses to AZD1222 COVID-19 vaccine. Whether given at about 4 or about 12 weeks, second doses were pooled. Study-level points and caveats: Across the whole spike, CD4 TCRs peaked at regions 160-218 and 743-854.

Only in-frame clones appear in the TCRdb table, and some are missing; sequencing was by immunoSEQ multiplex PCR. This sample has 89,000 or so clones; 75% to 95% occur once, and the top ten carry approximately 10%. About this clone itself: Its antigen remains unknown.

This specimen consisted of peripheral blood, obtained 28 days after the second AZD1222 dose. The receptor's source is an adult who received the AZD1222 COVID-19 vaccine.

The DNA for the CDR3 is TGTGCCAGTAGTAAAGCGGGGCCCACACATGATACGCAGTATTTT. It yields the protein CASSKAGPTHDTQYF. The chain has TRBV19 and TRBJ2-3, with 7 bases identical to TRBD2. Looked up from germline, CDR1 is LNHDA and CDR2 is SQIVND (reference sequence). The CDR3 consists of 15 residues. V dropped 4 bases and J dropped 6; count of bases not matched to a gene: 10.